One TCR beta chain is described in this entry. Its antigen is unknown. Treatment given: approximately 10-day PBMC culture with coronavirus spike peptide pools or control peptides (ViraFEST assay). The Oncomine TCR Beta short-read assay sequenced DNA from cultured CD4+ T cells. Via MiXCR, TCRdb re-called the PCR reads, giving one row per CDR3 protein. The sample shows over 14,000 distinct CDR3 sequences, 65% to 80% of them seen only once. This sample was taken from a study of vaccination and CD4 T cells after COVID-19. The germline CDR1 and CDR2 sequences are SGHTA and FQGNSA. The CDR3 length is 17 residues. The V and J ends lost 5 bases and 6 bases, in that order; junction bases with no gene match: 8.

The chain links TRBV7-2 to TRBJ2-2, with 14 bases lining up with TRBD2. Sequencing was done on a sample of CD4+ T cells from blood, cultured in vitro. The TCR originated in a human donor who had recovered from COVID-19. The CDR3 DNA reads TGTGCCAGCAGCCCGGGACTAGCGGGGGCAAGAGCCGGGGAGCTGTTTTTT. This codes for CASSPGLAGARAGELFF.